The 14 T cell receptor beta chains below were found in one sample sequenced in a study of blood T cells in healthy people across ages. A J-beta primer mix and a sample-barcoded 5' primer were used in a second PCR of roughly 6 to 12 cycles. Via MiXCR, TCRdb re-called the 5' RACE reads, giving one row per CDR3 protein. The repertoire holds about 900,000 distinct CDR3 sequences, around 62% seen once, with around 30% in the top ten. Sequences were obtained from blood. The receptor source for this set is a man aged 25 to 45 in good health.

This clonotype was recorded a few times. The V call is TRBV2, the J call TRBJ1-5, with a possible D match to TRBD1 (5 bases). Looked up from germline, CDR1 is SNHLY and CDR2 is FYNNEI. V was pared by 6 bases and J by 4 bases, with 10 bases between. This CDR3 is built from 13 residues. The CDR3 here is CASRQQGNQPQHF. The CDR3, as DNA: TGTGCCAGCAGGCAGCAGGGAAATCAGCCCCAGCATTTT.

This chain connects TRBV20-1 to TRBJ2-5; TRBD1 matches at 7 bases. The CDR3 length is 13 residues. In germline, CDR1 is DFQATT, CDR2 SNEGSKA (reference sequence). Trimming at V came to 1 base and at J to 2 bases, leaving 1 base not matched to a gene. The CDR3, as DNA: TGCAGTGCTAGAGGGGACAGTCAAGAGACCCAGTACTTC. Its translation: CSARGDSQETQYF.

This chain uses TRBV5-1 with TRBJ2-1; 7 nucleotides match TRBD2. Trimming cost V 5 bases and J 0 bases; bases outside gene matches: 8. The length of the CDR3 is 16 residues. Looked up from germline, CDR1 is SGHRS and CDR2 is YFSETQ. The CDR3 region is CASRTERGRSYNEQFF. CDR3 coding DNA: TGCGCCAGCAGAACAGAGCGGGGCCGCTCCTACAATGAGCAGTTCTTC.

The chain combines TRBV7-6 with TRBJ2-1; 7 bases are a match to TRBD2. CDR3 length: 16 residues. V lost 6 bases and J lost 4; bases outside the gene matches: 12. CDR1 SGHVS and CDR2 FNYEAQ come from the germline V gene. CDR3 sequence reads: CASSSRLEAGYNEQFF. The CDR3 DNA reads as TGTGCCAGCAGTTCGCGCTTGGAAGCGGGGTACAATGAGCAGTTCTTC.

The CDR3 sequence is CASSQRRGEQFF. The CDR3 nucleotides are TGTGCCAGCAGTCAGCGAAGGGGCGAGCAGTTCTTC. J is TRBJ2-1 and V is TRBV6-2 or TRBV6-3; a weak D match, TRBD1 (5 bases). Trimming stripped 5 bases from V and 10 bases from J, with 12 bases between. The CDR3 has 12 amino acids. From germline, CDR1 is MNHEY and CDR2 SVGEGT.

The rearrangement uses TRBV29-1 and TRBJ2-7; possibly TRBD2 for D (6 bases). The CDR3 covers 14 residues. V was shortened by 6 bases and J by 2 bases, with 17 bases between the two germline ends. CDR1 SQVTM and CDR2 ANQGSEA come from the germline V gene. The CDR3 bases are TGCAGCGTATCCCGGGACGGACTACCCTACGAGCAGTACTTC. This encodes CSVSRDGLPYEQYF.

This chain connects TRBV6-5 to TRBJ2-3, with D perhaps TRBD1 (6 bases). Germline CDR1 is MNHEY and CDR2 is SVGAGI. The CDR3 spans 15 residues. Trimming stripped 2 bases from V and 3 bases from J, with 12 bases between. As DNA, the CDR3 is TGTGCCAGCAGTTACCGACAGGAATGGACAGATACGCAGTATTTT. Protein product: CASSYRQEWTDTQYF.

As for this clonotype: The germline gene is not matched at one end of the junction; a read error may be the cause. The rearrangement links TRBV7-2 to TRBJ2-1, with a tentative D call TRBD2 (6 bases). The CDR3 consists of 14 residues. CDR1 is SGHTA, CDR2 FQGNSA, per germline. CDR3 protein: CASSLAQGKYEQFF. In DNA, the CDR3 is TGTGCCAGCAGCCTAGCGCAGGGAAAATATGAGCAGTTCTTC.

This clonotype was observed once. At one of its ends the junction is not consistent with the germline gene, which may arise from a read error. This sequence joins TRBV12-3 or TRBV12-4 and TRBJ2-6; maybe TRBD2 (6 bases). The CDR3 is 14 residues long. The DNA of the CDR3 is TGTGCCGGCAGTTTCGAGACGGGACTTCCAATCCTGACTTTC. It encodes CAGSFETGLPILTF.

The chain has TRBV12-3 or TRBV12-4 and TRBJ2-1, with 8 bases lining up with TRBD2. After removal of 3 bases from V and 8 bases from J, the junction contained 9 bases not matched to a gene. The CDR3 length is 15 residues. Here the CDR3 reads CASSFHGLALYEQFF. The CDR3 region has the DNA TGTGCCAGCAGTTTCCACGGACTAGCCCTTTATGAGCAGTTCTTC.

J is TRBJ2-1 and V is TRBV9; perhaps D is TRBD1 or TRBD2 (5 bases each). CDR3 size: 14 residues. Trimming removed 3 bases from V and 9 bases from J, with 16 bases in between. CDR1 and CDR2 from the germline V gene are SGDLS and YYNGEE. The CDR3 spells CASSAGATFSEQFF. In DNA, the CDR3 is TGTGCCAGCAGCGCCGGGGCTACTTTTAGTGAGCAGTTCTTC.

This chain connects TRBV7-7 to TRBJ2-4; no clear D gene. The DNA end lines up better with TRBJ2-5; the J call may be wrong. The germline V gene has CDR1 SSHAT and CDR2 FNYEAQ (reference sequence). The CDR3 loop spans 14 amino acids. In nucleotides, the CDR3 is TGTGCCAGCAGCCCAGTATCAGCGCGAGAGACCCAGTACTTC. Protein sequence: CASSPVSARETQYF.

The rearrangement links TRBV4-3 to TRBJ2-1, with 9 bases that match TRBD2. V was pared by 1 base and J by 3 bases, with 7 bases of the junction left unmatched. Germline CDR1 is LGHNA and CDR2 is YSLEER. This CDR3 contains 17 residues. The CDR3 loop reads CASSQGFQAGGYNEQFF. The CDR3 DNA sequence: TGCGCCAGCAGCCAAGGTTTCCAAGCGGGGGGCTACAATGAGCAGTTCTTC.

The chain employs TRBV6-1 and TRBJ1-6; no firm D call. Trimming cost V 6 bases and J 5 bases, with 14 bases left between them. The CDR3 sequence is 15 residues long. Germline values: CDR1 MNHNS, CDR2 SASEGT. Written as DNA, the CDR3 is TGTGCCAGCAGCCGGGCTCACGGGAATAATTCACCCCTCCACTTT. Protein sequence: CASSRAHGNNSPLHF.